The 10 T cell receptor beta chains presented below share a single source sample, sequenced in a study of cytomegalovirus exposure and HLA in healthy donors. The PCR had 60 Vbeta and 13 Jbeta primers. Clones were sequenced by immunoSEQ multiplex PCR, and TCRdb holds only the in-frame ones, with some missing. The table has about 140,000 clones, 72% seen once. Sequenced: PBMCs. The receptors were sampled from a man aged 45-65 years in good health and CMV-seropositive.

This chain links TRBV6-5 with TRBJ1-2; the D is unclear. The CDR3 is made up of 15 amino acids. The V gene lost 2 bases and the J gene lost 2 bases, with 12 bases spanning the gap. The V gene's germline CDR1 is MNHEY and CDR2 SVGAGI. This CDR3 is CASSYGREFNYGYTF. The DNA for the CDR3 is TGTGCCAGCAGTTACGGTCGGGAATTCAACTATGGCTACACCTTC.

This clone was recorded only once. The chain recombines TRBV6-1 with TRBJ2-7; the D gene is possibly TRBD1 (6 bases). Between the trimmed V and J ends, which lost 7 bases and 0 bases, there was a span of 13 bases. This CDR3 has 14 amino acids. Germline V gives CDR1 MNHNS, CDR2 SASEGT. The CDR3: CASTGQKGSYEQYF. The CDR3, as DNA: TGTGCCAGCACCGGACAGAAAGGCTCCTACGAGCAGTACTTC.

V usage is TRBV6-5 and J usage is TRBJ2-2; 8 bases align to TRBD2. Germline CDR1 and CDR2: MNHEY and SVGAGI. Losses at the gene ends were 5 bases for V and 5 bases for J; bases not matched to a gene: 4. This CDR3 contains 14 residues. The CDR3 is CASSRGGRTGELFF. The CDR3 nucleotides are TGTGCCAGCAGTCGGGGGGGGAGGACCGGGGAGCTGTTTTTT.

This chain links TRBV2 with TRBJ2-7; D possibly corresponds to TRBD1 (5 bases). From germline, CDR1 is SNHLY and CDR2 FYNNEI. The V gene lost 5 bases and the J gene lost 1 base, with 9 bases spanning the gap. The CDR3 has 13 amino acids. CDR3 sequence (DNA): TGTGCCAGCAGTCGACAGAATTCCTACGAGCAGTACTTC. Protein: CASSRQNSYEQYF.

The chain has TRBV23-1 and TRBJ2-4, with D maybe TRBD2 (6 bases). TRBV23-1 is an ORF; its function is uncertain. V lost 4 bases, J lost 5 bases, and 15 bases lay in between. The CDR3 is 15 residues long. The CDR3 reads CASSRRRAWENIQYF. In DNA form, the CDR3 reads TGCGCCAGCAGTCGTAGGAGGGCTTGGGAAAACATTCAGTACTTC.

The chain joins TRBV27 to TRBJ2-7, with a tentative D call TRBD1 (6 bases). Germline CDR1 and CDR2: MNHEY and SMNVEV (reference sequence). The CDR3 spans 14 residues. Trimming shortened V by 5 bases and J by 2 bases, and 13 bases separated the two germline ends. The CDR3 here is CASSAHGQTYEQYF. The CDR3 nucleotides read TGTGCCAGCAGTGCGCATGGACAGACCTACGAGCAGTACTTC.

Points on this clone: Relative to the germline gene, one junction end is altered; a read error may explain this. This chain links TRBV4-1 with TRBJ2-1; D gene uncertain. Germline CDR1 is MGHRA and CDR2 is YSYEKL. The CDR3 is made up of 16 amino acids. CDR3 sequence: CASSQAATPSSNEQFF. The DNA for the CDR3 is TGCGCCAGCAGCCAAGCGGCGACACCTTCCTCCAATGAGCAGTTCTTC.

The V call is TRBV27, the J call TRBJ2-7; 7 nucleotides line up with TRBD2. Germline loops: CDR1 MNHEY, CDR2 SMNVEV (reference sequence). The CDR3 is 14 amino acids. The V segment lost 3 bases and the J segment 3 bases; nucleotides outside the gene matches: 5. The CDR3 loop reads CASSFRGLLYEQYF. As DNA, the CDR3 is TGTGCCAGCAGTTTTAGGGGACTACTCTACGAGCAGTACTTC.

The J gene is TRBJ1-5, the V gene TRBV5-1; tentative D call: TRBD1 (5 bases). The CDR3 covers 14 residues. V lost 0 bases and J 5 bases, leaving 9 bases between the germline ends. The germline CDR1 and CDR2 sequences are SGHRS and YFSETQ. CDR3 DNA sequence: TGCGCCAGCAGCTTGGAGGCGGGGGATCAGCCCCAGCATTTT. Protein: CASSLEAGDQPQHF.

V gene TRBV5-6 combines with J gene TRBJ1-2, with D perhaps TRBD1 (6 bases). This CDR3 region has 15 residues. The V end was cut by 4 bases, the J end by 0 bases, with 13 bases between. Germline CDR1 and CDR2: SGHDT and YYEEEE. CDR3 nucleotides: TGTGCCAGCAGCCGAACCGGGGACACTAACTATGGCTACACCTTC. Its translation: CASSRTGDTNYGYTF.